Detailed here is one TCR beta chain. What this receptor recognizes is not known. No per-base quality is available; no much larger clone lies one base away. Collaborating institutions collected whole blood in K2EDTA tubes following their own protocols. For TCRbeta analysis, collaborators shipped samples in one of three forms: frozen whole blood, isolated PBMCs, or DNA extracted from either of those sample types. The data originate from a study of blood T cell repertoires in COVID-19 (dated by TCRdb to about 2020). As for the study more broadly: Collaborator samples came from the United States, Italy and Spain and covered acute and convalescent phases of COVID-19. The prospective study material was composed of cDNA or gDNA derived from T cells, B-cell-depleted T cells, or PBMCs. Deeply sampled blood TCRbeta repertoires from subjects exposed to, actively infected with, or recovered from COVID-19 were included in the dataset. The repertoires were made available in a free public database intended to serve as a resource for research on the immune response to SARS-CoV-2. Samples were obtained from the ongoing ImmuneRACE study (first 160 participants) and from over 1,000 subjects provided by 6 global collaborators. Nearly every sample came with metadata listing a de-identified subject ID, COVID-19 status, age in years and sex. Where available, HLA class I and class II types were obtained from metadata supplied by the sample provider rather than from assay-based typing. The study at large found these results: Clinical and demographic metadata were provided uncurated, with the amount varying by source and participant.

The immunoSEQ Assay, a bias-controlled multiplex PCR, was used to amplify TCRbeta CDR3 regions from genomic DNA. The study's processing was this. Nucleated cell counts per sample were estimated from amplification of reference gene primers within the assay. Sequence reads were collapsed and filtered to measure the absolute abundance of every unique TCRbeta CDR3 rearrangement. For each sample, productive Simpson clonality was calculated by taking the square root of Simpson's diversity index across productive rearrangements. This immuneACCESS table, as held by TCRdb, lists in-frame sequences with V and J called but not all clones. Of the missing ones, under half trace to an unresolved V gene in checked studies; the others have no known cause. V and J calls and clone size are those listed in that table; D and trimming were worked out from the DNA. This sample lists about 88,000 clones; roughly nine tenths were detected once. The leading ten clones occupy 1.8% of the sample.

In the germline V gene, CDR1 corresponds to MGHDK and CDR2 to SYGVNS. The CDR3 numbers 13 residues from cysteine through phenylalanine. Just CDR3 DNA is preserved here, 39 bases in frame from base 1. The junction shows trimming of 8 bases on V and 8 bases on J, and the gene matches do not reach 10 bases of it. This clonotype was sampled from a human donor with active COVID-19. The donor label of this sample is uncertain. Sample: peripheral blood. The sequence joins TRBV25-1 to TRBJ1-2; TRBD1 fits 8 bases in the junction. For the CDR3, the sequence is CASWGQARGGYTF. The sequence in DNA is TGTGCCAGCTGGGGACAGGCCCGGGGGGGCTACACCTTC.